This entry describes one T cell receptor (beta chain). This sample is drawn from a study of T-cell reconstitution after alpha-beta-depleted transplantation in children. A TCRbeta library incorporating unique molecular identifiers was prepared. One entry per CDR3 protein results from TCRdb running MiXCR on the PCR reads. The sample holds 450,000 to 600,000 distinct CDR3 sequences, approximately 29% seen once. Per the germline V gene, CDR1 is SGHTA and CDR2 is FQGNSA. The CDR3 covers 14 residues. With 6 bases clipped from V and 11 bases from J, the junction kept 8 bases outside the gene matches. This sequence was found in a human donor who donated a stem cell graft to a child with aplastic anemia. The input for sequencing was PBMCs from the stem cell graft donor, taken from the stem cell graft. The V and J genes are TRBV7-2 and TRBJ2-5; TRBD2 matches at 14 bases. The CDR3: CASRSGTSGSQQYF. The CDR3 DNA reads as TGTGCCAGCAGATCCGGGACTAGCGGGAGCCAGCAGTACTTC.